This entry lists 2 T cell receptor beta chains sequenced from one sample in a study of T cells in Graves' hyperthyroidism and ophthalmopathy. Authors of the study amplified TCR beta CDR3 regions from RNA transcripts. Primed by the HTBI set, a first-round RT-PCR was run on the TCR CDR3. TCRdb re-called the multiplex PCR reads with MiXCR, one entry per CDR3 protein. The table lists about 380,000 distinct CDR3 sequences, around 18% of them singletons. Sequences were obtained from blood. Source of these receptors: a man aged 18 to 29 with Graves' ophthalmopathy.

V gene TRBV7-2 combines with J gene TRBJ1-3; 7 bases are shared with TRBD1. This CDR3 comprises 13 residues. CDR1 is SGHTA and CDR2 is FQGNSA in the germline V gene. The J segment lost 8 bases and the V segment lost 5 bases, leaving 6 bases of the junction unmatched. CDR3 coding DNA: TGTGCCAGCAGCGACGGGGACAGCTACACCATATATTTT. It yields the protein CASSDGDSYTIYF.

The gene calls are TRBV14 and TRBJ2-1; the D gene could be TRBD1 or TRBD2 (5 bases each). There are 14 residues in the CDR3. CDR1 and CDR2 (germline): SGHDN, FVKESK. V dropped 4 bases and J dropped 8 bases, with 15 bases sitting between them. CDR3 sequence (DNA): TGTGCCAGCAGCCTAGGGGACCCACGGCATGAGCAGTTCTTC. Translated, it gives CASSLGDPRHEQFF.